Listed here is a single T cell receptor beta chain. Its antigen is not identified. CD45RO-negative, CCR7-selected cells formed the naive CD8 fraction, which excluded terminally differentiated effector memory CD45RA+ cells. These data come from a study of shared clonotypes between healthy human individuals. The overall study: The cohort had a couple of women and a few men, ages 18 to 49. Study-level points and caveats: Sorted-subset samples were not fully sequenced, rarefaction indicated.

Profiling relied on immunoSEQ multiplex PCR, and the TCRdb table lists in-frame clones only, not all of them. The repertoire holds about 2.1 million clones, with over 85% as singletons. Source material: naive CD8+ T cells from PBMCs. This TCR was recovered from a man younger than 30 in good health. Some clones in this sample may be carry-over from other donors' samples.

DNA for the CDR3: TGTGCCACCTCCGTAGGGGAGACCCAGTACTTC. Translation: CATSVGETQYF. The rearrangement uses TRBV27 and TRBJ2-5, with unresolved D. CDR3 length equals 11 residues. V lost 10 bases and J lost 5, with 11 bases in between. Germline values: CDR1 MNHEY, CDR2 SMNVEV (reference sequence).